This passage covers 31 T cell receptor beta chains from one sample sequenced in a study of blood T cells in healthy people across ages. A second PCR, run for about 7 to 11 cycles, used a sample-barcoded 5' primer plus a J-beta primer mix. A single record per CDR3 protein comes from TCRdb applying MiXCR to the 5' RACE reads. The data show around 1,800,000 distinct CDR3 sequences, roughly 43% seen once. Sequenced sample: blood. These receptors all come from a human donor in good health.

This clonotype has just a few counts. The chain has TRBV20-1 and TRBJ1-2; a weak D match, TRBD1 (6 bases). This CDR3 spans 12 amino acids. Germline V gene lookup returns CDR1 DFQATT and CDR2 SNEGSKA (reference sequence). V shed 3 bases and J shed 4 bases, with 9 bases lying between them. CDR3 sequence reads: CSARDRFYGYTF. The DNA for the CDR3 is TGCAGTGCTAGGGACAGATTCTATGGCTACACCTTC.

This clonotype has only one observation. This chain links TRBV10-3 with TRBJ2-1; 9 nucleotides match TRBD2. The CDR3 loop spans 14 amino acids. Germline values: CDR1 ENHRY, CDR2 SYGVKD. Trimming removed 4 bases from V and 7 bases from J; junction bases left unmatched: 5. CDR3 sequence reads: CAISGLAERNEQFF. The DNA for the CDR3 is TGTGCCATCAGTGGACTAGCGGAGCGGAATGAGCAGTTCTTC.

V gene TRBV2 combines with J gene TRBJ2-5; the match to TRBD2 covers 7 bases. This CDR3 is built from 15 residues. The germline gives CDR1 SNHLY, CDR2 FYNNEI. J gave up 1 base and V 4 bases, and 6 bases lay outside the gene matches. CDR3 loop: CASSVGRGLQETQYF. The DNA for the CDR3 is TGTGCCAGCAGTGTGGGGAGGGGCCTCCAAGAGACCCAGTACTTC.

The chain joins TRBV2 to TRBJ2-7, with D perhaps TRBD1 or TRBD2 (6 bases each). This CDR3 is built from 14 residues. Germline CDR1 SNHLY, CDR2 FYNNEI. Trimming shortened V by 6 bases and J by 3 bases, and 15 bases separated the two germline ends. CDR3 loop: CASRGTGAVYEQYF. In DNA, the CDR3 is TGTGCCAGCAGGGGTACGGGGGCGGTCTACGAGCAGTACTTC.

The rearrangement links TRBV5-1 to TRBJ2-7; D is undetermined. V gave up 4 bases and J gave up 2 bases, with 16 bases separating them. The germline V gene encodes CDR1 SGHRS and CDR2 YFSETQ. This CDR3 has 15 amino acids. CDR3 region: CASSRTDPPTYEQYF. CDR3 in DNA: TGCGCCAGCAGCCGTACAGATCCACCAACCTACGAGCAGTACTTC. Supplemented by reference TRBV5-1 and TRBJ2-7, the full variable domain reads KAGVTQTPRYLIKTRGQQVTLSCSPISGHRSVSWYQQTPGQGLQFLFEYFSETQRNKGNFPGRFSGRQFSNSRSEMNVSTLELGDSALYLCASSRTDPPTYEQYFGPGTRLTVT.

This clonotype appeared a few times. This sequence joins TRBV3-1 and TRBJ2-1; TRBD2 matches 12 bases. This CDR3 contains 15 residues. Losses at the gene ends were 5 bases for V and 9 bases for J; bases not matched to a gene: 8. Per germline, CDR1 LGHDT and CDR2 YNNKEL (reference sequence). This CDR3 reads CASSRGLAGLGEQFF. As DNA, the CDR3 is TGTGCCAGCAGCAGAGGACTAGCGGGGTTGGGTGAGCAGTTCTTC.

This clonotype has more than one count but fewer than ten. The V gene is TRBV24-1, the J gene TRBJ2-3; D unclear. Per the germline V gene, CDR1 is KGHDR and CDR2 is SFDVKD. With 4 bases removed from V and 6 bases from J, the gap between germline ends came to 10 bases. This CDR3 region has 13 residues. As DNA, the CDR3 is TGTGCCACCAGTGAGACTGTAGTGGATACGCAGTATTTT. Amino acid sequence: CATSETVVDTQYF.

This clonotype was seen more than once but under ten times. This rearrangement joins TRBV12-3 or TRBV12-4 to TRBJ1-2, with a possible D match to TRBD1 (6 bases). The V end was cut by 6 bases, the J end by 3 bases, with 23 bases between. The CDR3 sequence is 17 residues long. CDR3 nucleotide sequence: TGTGCCAGCAGACCCCTTCCGGGACACCAAGGGGACTATGGCTACACCTTC. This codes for CASRPLPGHQGDYGYTF.

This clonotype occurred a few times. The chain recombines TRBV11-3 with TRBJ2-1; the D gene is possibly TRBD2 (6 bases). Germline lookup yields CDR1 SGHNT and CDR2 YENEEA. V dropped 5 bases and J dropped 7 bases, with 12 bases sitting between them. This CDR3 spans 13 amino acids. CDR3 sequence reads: CASSTAGRNEQFF. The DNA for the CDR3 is TGTGCCAGCAGCACCGCGGGGAGGAATGAGCAGTTCTTC.

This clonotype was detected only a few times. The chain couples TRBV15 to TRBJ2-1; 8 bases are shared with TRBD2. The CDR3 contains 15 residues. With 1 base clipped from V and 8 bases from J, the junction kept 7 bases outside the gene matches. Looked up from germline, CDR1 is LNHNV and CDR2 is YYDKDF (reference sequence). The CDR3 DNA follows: TGTGCCACCAGCAGAGCCGGGACTAGTCGCTATGAGCAGTTCTTC. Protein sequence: CATSRAGTSRYEQFF.

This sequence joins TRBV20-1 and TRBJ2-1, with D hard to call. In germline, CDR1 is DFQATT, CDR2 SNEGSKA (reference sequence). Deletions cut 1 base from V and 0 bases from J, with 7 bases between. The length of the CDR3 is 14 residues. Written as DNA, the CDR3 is TGCAGTGCTAGAGTGCCGAACTCCTACAATGAGCAGTTCTTC. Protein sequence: CSARVPNSYNEQFF.

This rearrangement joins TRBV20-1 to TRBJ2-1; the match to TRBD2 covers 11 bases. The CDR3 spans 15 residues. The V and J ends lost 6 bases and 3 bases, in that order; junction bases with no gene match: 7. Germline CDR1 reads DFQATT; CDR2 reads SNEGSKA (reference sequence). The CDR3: CSAPTSGAVYNEQFF. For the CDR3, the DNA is TGCAGTGCCCCGACTAGCGGGGCCGTCTACAATGAGCAGTTCTTC.

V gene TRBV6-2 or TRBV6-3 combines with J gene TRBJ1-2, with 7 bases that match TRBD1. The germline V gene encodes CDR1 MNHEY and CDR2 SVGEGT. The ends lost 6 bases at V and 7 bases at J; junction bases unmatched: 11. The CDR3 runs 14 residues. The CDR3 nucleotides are TGTGCCAGCAGCCCGGGACAGCTTTGCTCTGGCTACACCTTC. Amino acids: CASSPGQLCSGYTF.

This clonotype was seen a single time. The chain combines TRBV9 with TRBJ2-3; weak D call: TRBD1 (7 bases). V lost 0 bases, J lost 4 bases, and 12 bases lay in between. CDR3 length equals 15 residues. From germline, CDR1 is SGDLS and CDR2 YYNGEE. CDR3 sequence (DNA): TGTGCCAGCAGCGTAGTCAGGGGGGAGGCAGATACGCAGTATTTT. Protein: CASSVVRGEADTQYF.

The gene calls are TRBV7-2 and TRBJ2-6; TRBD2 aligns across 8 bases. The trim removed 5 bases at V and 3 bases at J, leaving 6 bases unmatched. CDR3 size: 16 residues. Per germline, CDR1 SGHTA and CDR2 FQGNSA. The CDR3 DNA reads TGTGCCAGCAGCCTTACACTAGCGGTTGGGGCCAACGTCCTGACTTTC. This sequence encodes CASSLTLAVGANVLTF.

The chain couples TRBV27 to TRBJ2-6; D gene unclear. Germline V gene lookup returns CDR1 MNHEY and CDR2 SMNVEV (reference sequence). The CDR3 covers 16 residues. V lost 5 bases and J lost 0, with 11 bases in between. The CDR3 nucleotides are TGTGCCAGCAGTCCACGATCCATCTCTGGGGCCAACGTCCTGACTTTC. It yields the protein CASSPRSISGANVLTF.

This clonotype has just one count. The CDR3 DNA follows: TGCGCCTCGGTGACAGTTTTCTATGGCTACACCTTC. Translated: CASVTVFYGYTF. This chain joins TRBV20-1 and TRBJ1-2, with TRBD1 as a possible D gene (5 bases). The germline V gene encodes CDR1 DFQATT and CDR2 SNEGSKA (reference sequence). The length of the CDR3 is 12 residues.

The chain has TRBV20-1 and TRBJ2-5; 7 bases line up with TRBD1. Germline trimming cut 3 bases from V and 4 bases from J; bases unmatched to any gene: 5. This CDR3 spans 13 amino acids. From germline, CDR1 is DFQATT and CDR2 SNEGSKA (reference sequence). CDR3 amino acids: CSASETGTETQYF. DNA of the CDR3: TGCAGTGCTAGTGAGACAGGGACAGAGACCCAGTACTTC.

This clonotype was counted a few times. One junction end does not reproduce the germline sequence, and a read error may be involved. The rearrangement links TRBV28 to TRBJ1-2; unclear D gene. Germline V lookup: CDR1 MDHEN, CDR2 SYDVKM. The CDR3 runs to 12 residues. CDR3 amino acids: CASSFGSYGHTF. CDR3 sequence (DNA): TGTGCCAGCAGTTTCGGGAGCTATGGCCACACCTTC.

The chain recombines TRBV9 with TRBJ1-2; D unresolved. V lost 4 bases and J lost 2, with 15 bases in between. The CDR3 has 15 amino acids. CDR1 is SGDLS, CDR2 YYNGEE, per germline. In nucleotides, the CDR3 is TGTGCCAGCAGCCTCTCCGGTTCCACCAACTATGGCTACACCTTC. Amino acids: CASSLSGSTNYGYTF.

The CDR3 loop reads CASSLDTRANYGYTF. The CDR3 nucleotides are TGTGCCAGCAGTTTAGACACAAGAGCTAACTATGGCTACACCTTC. The chain links TRBV12-3 or TRBV12-4 to TRBJ1-2; D is unresolved. CDR3 length equals 15 residues. V was trimmed by 1 base and J by 0 bases, leaving 9 bases between them.

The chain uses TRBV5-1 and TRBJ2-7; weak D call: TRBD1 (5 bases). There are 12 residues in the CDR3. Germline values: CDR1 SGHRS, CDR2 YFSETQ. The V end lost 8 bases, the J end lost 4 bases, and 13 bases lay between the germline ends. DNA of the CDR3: TGCGCCAGTAACGATCAGGGATACGAGCAGTACTTC. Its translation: CASNDQGYEQYF.

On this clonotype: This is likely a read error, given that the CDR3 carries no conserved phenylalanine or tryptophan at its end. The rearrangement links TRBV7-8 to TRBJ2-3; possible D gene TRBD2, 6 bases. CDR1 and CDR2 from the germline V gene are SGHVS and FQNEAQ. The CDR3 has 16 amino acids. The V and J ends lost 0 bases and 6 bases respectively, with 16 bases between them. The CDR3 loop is CASSLALRLVADTQYV. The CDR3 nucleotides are TGTGCCAGCAGCTTAGCGCTTAGACTAGTAGCGGATACGCAGTATGTT.

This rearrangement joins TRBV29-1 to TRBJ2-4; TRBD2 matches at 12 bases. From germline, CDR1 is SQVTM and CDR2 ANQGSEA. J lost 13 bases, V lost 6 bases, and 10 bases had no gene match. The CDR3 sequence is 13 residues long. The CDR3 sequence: CSVLAGGKESQYF. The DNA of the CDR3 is TGCAGCGTACTAGCGGGGGGAAAAGAGTCCCAGTACTTC.

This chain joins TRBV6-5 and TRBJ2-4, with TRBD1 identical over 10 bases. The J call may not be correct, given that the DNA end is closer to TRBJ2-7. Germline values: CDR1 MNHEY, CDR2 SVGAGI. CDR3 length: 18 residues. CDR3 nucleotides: TGTGCCAGCAGTTACTCACAGGGGTTTGGACAGGGGGAGTACGAGCAGTACTTC. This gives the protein CASSYSQGFGQGEYEQYF.

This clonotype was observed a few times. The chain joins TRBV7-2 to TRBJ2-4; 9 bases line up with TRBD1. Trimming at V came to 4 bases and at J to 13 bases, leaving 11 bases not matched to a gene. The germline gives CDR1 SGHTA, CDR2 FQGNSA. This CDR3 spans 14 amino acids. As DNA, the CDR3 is TGTGCCAGCAGCTCGACTTTCCGGGACAGGGAACAGTACTTC. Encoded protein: CASSSTFRDREQYF.

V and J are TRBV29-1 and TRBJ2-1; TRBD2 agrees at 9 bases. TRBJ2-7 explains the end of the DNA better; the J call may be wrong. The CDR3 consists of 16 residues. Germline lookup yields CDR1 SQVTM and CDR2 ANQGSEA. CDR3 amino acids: CSVDPAGGYRYNEQYF. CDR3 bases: TGCAGCGTTGATCCGGCGGGGGGGTATCGATACAATGAGCAGTACTTC.

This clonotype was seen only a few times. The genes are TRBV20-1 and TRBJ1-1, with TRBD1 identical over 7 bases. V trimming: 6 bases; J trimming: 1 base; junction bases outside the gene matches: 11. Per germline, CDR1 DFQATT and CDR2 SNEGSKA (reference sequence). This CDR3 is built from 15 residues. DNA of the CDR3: TGCAGTGCCGTTGACAGGGTACGGGGGAACACTGAAGCTTTCTTT. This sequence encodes CSAVDRVRGNTEAFF.

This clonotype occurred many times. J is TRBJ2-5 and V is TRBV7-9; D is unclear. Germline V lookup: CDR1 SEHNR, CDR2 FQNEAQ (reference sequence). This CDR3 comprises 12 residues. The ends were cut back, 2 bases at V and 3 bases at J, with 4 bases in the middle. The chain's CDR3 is CASSLMEETQYF. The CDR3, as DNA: TGTGCCAGCAGCTTAATGGAAGAGACCCAGTACTTC.

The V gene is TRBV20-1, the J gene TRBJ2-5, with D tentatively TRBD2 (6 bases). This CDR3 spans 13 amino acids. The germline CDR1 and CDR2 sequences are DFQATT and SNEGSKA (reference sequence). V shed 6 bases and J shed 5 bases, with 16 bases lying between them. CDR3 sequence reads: CSAPRGPEETQYF. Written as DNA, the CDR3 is TGCAGTGCCCCGCGGGGCCCAGAGGAGACCCAGTACTTC.

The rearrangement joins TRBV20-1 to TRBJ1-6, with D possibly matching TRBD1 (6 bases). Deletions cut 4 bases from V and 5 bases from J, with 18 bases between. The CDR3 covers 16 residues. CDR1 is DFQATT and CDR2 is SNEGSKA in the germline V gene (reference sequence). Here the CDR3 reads CSANRPRQGHNSPLHF. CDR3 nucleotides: TGCAGTGCTAACCGGCCCCGGCAGGGGCATAATTCACCCCTCCACTTT.